The source of this T cell receptor (beta chain) is a study of blood T cell repertoires in COVID-19. About the research overall: Donors in the United States, Italy and Spain gave samples during acute or convalescent COVID-19.

Recruitment covered 25 or so US areas and drew participants whose ages spanned about 18 to 89 years. From germline, CDR1 is GTSNPN and CDR2 SVGIG (reference sequence). V gave up 4 bases and J gave up 5 bases, with 14 bases separating them. This CDR3 region has 13 residues. In the source study's methods: Reference gene primer amplification gave nucleated cell count estimates. Method: immunoSEQ multiplex PCR; TCRdb's copy keeps in-frame clones and lacks some. For V, J and clone size, that table is used; D and trimming come from the DNA. Of around 330,000 clones in the sample, about 87% were seen once. This TCR derives from a young woman who had recovered from COVID-19. Sequenced input: PBMCs or T cells enriched from blood (not recorded which). This chain connects TRBV30 to TRBJ1-1; D not resolved. CDR3 coding DNA: TGTGCCTGGAATGGTTTAGTTGGTACTGAAGCTTTCTTT. As protein: CAWNGLVGTEAFF.